Listed below are T cell receptor beta chains from one sample, sequenced in a study of shared clonotypes between healthy human individuals. The table came from immunoSEQ multiplex PCR; TCRdb's copy has only in-frame clones and leaves some out. The sample yields 170,000 or so clones, about 66% seen once. What was sequenced was memory CD4+ T cells sorted from blood. The receptors derive from a man aged 25-40 years in good health. Both conserved end residues are part of each CDR3. Fields, in order: J gene, D gene, clone size, V gene, CDR3 protein, CDR3 DNA. D genes are given only for firm matches. Clone size, where shown, is once, few, many, or a class for clones that have expanded.

TRBJ1-2 | NA | NA | TRBV9 | CASSSSRDFTYGYTF | TGTGCCAGCAGCTCGAGCCGGGACTTCACCTATGGCTACACCTTC
TRBJ2-2 | NA | once | TRBV7-8 | CASSLLPREAGELFF | TGTGCCAGCAGCTTACTCCCCAGGGAAGCCGGGGAGCTGTTTTTT
TRBJ2-7 | NA | NA | TRBV7-9 | CASSLVGYEQYF | TGTGCCAGCAGCTTAGTAGGGTACGAGCAGTACTTC
TRBJ2-7 | NA | NA | TRBV10-3 | CAISEIGGASQVHEQYF | TGTGCCATCAGTGAAATTGGCGGGGCGAGTCAGGTCCACGAGCAGTACTTC
TRBJ2-7 | NA | NA | TRBV5-1 | CASSRDKLYEQYF | TGCGCCAGCAGCCGGGACAAGCTCTACGAGCAGTACTTC
TRBJ1-1 | NA | NA | TRBV13 | CASSPLGGATEAFF | TGTGCCAGCAGCCCGCTTGGGGGAGCCACTGAAGCTTTCTTT
TRBJ1-1 | NA | NA | TRBV29-1 | CSVLGGHLNTEAFF | TGCAGCGTCCTTGGGGGACACCTGAACACTGAAGCTTTCTTT
TRBJ2-3 | NA | few | TRBV5-1 | CASSEPSTDTQYF | TGCGCCAGCAGCGAACCCTCAACAGATACGCAGTATTTT
TRBJ1-1 | NA | few | TRBV27 | CASSPVGGNTEAFF | TGTGCCAGCAGTCCCGTAGGAGGGAACACTGAAGCTTTCTTT
TRBJ1-1 | TRBD1 | few | TRBV7-9 | CASSWETGTGNEAFF | TGTGCCAGCAGCTGGGAAACCGGGACAGGGAATGAAGCTTTCTTT
TRBJ1-1 | NA | NA | TRBV6-5 | CASSYASRGHEAFF | TGTGCCAGCAGTTACGCCTCCAGGGGACATGAAGCTTTCTTT
TRBJ2-3 | NA | few | TRBV5-1 | CASSPEGADTQYF | TGCGCCAGCAGCCCGGAGGGGGCAGATACGCAGTATTTT
TRBJ1-1 | NA | NA | TRBV28 | CASSPGALNTEAFF | TGTGCCAGCAGTCCCGGGGCTCTGAACACTGAAGCTTTCTTT
TRBJ2-2 | NA | NA | TRBV5-4 | CASSSLTGELFF | TGTGCCAGCAGCTCACTCACCGGGGAGCTGTTTTTT
TRBJ1-2 | NA | many | TRBV6-5 | CASRTSGPAYGYTF | TGTGCCAGCAGGACTTCAGGGCCTGCTTATGGCTACACCTTC
TRBJ2-1 | TRBD2 | few | TRBV5-1 | CASSSRGLAGASEQFF | TGCGCCAGCAGCTCCCGGGGACTAGCGGGAGCATCCGAGCAGTTCTTC
TRBJ2-2 | NA | NA | TRBV7-8 | CASSYYGQGTGELFF | TGTGCCAGCAGCTATTACGGGCAGGGCACCGGGGAGCTGTTTTTT
TRBJ2-3 | TRBD2 | NA | TRBV7-8 | CASSFGTSGGSTDTQYF | TGTGCCAGCAGCTTCGGGACTAGCGGGGGGAGCACAGATACGCAGTATTTT
TRBJ1-2 | NA | NA | TRBV29-1 | CSVGRENGYTF | TGCAGCGTTGGACGGGAGAATGGCTACACCTTC
TRBJ2-5 | NA | NA | TRBV4-1 | CASSQGPAQGGETQYF | TGCGCCAGCAGCCAGGGGCCAGCACAGGGTGGTGAGACCCAGTACTTC
TRBJ1-1 | NA | NA | TRBV16 | CASSPGRPEAFF | TGTGCCAGCAGCCCAGGGAGACCTGAAGCTTTCTTT
TRBJ2-7 | TRBD2 | NA | TRBV19 | CASSITDGGKQYF | TGTGCCAGTAGTATAACTGACGGGGGGAAGCAGTACTTC
TRBJ1-4 | NA | NA | TRBV30 | CAWSPVGPTNEKLFF | TGTGCCTGGAGTCCCGTAGGGCCAACTAATGAAAAACTGTTTTTT
TRBJ2-1 | TRBD2 | NA | TRBV4-3 | CASSQEGRTSSYNEQFF | TGCGCCAGCAGCCAAGAGGGGAGGACTAGCTCCTACAATGAGCAGTTCTTC
TRBJ1-4 | TRBD1 | NA | TRBV5-6 | CASSHAGTGNEKLFF | TGTGCCAGCAGTCATGCCGGGACAGGGAATGAAAAACTGTTTTTT
TRBJ1-2 | NA | NA | TRBV6-1 | CASSERQRGDGYTF | TGTGCCAGCAGTGAAAGACAGCGAGGGGATGGCTACACCTTC
TRBJ2-7 | NA | NA | TRBV5-1 | CASSSAREHEQYF | TGCGCCAGCAGTTCCGCCAGGGAACACGAGCAGTACTTC
TRBJ2-1 | NA | NA | TRBV7-9 | CALGGPVRFF | TGTGCCCTCGGGGGGCCGGTTAGGTTCTTC
TRBJ2-5 | NA | NA | TRBV27 | CASSLSPTGRRETQYF | TGTGCCAGCAGTTTATCTCCGACAGGTCGCAGGGAGACCCAGTACTTC
TRBJ2-3 | NA | NA | TRBV18 | CASSPTPSTDTQYF | TGTGCCAGCTCACCAACGCCTAGCACAGATACGCAGTATTTT
TRBJ1-2 | NA | few | TRBV9 | CASSASGRSWGGYTF | TGTGCCAGCAGCGCTTCTGGGCGGTCCTGGGGTGGCTACACCTTC
TRBJ2-7 | NA | NA | TRBV21-1 | CASSKALCLAGGCYEQYF | TGTGCCAGCAGCAAAGCCCTTTGTCTAGCGGGAGGCTGCTACGAGCAGTACTTC
TRBJ2-1 | NA | NA | TRBV18 | CASSPTTGPYNEQFF | TGTGCCAGCTCACCAACCACAGGGCCCTACAATGAGCAGTTCTTC
TRBJ1-1 | NA | NA | TRBV5-5 | CASSLAGAMGNTEAFF | TGTGCCAGCAGCTTGGCCGGGGCGATGGGGAACACTGAAGCTTTCTTT
TRBJ2-1 | TRBD2 | NA | TRBV10-2 | CASNGLAGGPDGVGEQFF | TGCGCCAGTAATGGACTAGCGGGAGGGCCCGACGGGGTCGGTGAGCAGTTCTTC
TRBJ1-5 | NA | once | TRBV5-1 | CASSLGGDNQPQHF | TGCGCCAGCAGCTTGGGAGGGGACAATCAGCCCCAGCATTTT
TRBJ1-3 | NA | few | TRBV5-6 | CASSSRAGNTIYF | TGTGCCAGCAGCTCCAGGGCTGGAAACACCATATATTTT
TRBJ2-2 | NA | few | TRBV2 | CASKLDSGGELFF | TGTGCCAGCAAACTCGACAGTGGCGGGGAGCTGTTTTTT
TRBJ2-7 | NA | once | TRBV5-1 | CASSLAVGGEQYF | TGCGCCAGCAGCTTGGCGGTGGGGGGCGAGCAGTACTTC